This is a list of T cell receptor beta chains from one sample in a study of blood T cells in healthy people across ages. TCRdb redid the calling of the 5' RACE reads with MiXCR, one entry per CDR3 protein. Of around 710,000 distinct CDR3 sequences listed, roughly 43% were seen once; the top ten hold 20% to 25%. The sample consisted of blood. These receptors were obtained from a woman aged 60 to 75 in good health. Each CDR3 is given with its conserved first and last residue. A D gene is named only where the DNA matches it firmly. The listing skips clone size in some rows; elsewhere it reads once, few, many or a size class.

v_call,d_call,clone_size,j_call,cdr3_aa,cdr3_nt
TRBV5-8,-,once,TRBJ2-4,CASSLEIRPQYF,TGTGCCAGCAGCTTGGAAATCCGTCCCCAGTACTTC
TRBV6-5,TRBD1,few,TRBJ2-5,CASSFGTGAKETQYF,TGTGCCAGCAGTTTCGGGACAGGGGCCAAAGAGACCCAGTACTTC
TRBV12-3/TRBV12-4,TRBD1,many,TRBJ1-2,CASSRQGPQGYTF,TGTGCCAGCAGTAGACAGGGGCCACAAGGCTACACCTTC
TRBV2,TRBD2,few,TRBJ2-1,CASSGSVGTSGVRDNEQFF,TGTGCCAGCAGTGGATCCGTGGGGACTAGCGGGGTCCGAGACAATGAGCAGTTCTTC
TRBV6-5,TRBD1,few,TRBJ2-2,CAPSDRDRGTGELFF,TGTGCCCCCTCCGACCGGGACAGAGGAACCGGGGAGCTGTTTTTT
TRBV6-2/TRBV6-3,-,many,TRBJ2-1,CASSYSTELGHEQFF,TGTGCCAGCAGTTACTCCACAGAACTCGGCCATGAGCAGTTCTTC
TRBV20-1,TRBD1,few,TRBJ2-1,CSARQGAYEQFF,TGCAGTGCAAGACAGGGGGCCTATGAGCAGTTCTTC
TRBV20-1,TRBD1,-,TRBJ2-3,CSAGDSSSTDTQYF,TGCAGTGCTGGGGACAGTTCTAGCACAGATACGCAGTATTTT
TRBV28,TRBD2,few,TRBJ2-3,CASSLLAGVGGDTQYF,TGTGCCAGCAGTTTATTAGCGGGAGTTGGTGGAGATACGCAGTATTTT
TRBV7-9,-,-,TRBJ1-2,CASSLAERVGYTF,TGTGCCAGCAGCTTAGCAGAAAGGGTCGGCTACACCTTC
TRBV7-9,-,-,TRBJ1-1,CASATPGEAFF,TGTGCCAGCGCCACGCCGGGGGAAGCTTTCTTT
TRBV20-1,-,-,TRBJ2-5,CSGRQGKETQYF,TGCAGTGGACGGCAGGGCAAAGAGACCCAGTACTTC
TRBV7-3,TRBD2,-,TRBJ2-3,CASSLGILAGSGTDTQYF,TGTGCCAGCAGCTTAGGGATTCTAGCGGGGTCAGGCACAGATACGCAGTATTTT
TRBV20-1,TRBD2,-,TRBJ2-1,CSFQWTSGSYNEQFF,TGCAGTTTTCAATGGACTAGCGGGAGTTACAATGAGCAGTTCTTC
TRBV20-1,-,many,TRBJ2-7,CSARSDGGLDEQYF,TGCAGTGCAAGATCGGATGGAGGTTTGGACGAGCAGTACTTC
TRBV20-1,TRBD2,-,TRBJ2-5,CSADLAGTSLQYF,TGCAGTGCCGACCTAGCGGGTACTTCCTTGCAGTACTTC
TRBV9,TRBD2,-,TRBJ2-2,CASSSGGAGFTGELFF,TGTGCCAGCAGCTCGGGTGGAGCGGGGTTTACCGGGGAGCTGTTTTTT
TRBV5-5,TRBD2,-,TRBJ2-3,CASSSIAGGPADTQYF,TGTGCCAGCAGCTCAATAGCGGGGGGACCCGCAGATACGCAGTATTTT
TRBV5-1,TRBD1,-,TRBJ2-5,CASSLAEGQGARETQYF,TGCGCCAGCAGCTTGGCCGAGGGACAGGGGGCCCGGGAGACCCAGTACTTC
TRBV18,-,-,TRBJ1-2,CASSPVSESGYTF,TGTGCCAGCTCACCGGTGTCGGAGTCTGGCTACACCTTC
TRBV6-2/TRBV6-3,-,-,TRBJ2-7,CASERGSSYEQYF,TGTGCCAGCGAACGGGGGAGCTCCTACGAGCAGTACTTC
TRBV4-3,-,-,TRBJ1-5,CASSQDEGNQPQHF,TGCGCCAGCAGCCAAGATGAGGGAAATCAGCCCCAGCATTTT
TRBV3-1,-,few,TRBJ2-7,CASSQGGISYEQYF,TGTGCCAGCAGCCAGGGCGGGATCTCCTACGAGCAGTACTTC
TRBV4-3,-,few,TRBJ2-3,CASSQDLSTDTQYF,TGCGCCAGCAGCCAAGATTTGAGCACAGATACGCAGTATTTT
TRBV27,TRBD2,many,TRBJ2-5,CASRRETSVRQTQYF,TGTGCCAGCCGCCGGGAGACTAGCGTGAGACAGACCCAGTACTTC
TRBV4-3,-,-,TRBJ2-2,CASSQVVSRRDRSGELFF,TGCGCCAGCAGCCAAGTTGTTTCTCGCAGGGATAGATCCGGGGAGCTGTTTTTT
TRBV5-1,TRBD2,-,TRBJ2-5,CASSPSASGRINEQYF,TGCGCCAGCAGCCCTTCAGCTAGCGGGAGAATCAATGAGCAGTACTTC
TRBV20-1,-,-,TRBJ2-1,CSARDVRAGHEQFF,TGCAGTGCTAGAGACGTACGAGCAGGGCATGAGCAGTTCTTC
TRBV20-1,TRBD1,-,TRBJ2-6,CSGDTGQGIAGANVLTF,TGCAGTGGTGATACAGGACAGGGAATAGCTGGGGCCAACGTCCTGACTTTC
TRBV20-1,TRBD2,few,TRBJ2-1,CSARGYPERLAHLENEQFF,TGCAGTGCTAGAGGTTACCCGGAAAGACTAGCCCACTTGGAGAATGAGCAGTTCTTC
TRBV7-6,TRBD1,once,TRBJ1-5,CASSLEQGGSQPQHF,TGTGCCAGCAGCTTAGAACAGGGGGGGAGTCAGCCCCAGCATTTT
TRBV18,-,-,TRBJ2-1,CASSPPVYNEQFF,TGTGCCAGCTCACCACCGGTCTACAATGAGCAGTTCTTC
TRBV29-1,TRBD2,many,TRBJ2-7,CSVESPGGDNYEQYF,TGCAGCGTTGAATCCCCGGGGGGGGATAACTACGAGCAGTACTTC
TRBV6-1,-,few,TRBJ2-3,CASSPRGRGGGTDTQYF,TGTGCCAGCAGTCCCCGGGGTCGTGGGGGCGGCACAGATACGCAGTATTTT
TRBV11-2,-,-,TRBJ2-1,CASSLPGTTSNEQFF,TGTGCCAGCAGCTTACCCGGGACGACCTCCAATGAGCAGTTCTTC
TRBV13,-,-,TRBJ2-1,CASSPPRKHSYNEQFF,TGTGCCAGCAGCCCCCCGCGAAAACACTCCTACAATGAGCAGTTCTTC
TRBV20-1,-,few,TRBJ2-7,CSARDRRTDYEQYF,TGCAGTGCTAGAGATCGGCGGACGGACTACGAGCAGTACTTC
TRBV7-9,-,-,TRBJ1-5,CASSPRRDQPQHF,TGTGCCAGCAGCCCCCGGCGGGATCAGCCCCAGCATTTT
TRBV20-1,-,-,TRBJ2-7,CSALPGLHEQYF,TGCAGTGCTCTTCCGGGACTCCACGAGCAGTACTTC
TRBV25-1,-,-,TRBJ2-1,CASSELGVSSYNEQFF,TGTGCCAGCAGTGAATTGGGGGTTAGCTCCTACAATGAGCAGTTCTTC
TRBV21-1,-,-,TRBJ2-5,CAGDRGRGETQYF,TGTGCCGGAGACAGGGGAAGAGGAGAGACCCAGTACTTC
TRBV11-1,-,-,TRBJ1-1,CASSTLSGHLNTEAFF,TGTGCCAGCAGCACCCTCTCGGGACACCTCAACACTGAAGCTTTCTTT
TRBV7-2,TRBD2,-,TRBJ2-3,CASRRWPGGVTDTQYF,TGTGCCAGCAGGAGGTGGCCGGGAGGTGTGACAGATACGCAGTATTTT
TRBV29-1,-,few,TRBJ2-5,CSAEPNMFGETQYF,TGCAGCGCAGAGCCAAACATGTTTGGGGAGACCCAGTACTTC
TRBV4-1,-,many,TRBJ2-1,CASSQVTENSYNEQFF,TGCGCCAGCAGCCAAGTTACGGAAAACTCCTACAATGAGCAGTTCTTC
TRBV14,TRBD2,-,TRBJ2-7,CASSPIAGEVSYEQYF,TGTGCCAGCAGCCCAATAGCGGGAGAGGTCTCCTACGAGCAGTACTTC
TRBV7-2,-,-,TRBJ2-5,CASSLKIGLEGGHEQYF,TGTGCCAGCAGCTTAAAAATCGGACTAGAGGGGGGACATGAGCAGTACTTC